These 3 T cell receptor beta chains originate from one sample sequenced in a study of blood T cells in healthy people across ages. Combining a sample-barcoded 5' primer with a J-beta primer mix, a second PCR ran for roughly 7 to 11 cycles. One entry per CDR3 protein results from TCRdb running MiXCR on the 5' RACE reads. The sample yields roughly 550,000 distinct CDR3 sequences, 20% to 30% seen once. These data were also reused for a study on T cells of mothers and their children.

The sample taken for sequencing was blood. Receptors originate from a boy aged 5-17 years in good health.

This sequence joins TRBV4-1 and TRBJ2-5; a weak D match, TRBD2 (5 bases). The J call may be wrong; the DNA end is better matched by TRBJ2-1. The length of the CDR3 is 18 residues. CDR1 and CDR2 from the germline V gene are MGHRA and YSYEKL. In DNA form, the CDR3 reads TGCGCCAGCAGCCAACCCACGGTTGAGGGCTCCTTTTACAATGAGCAGTTCTTC. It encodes CASSQPTVEGSFYNEQFF.

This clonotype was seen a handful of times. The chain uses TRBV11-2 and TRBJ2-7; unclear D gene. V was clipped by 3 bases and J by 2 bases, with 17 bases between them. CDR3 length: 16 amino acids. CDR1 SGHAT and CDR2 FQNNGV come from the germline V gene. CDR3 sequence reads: CASSLPGVVGTYEQYF. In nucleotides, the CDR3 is TGTGCCAGCAGCTTGCCCGGAGTCGTAGGGACCTACGAGCAGTACTTC.

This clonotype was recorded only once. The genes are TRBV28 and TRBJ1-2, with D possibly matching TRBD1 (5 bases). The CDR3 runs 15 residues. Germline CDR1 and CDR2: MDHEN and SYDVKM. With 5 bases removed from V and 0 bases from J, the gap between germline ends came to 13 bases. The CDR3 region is CASSETGRANYGYTF. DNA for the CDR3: TGTGCCAGCAGTGAGACGGGGCGAGCTAACTATGGCTACACCTTC.